The 11 T cell receptor beta chains below were found in one sample sequenced in a study of T cells after posttransplantation cyclophosphamide. A marrow graft followed busulfan-fludarabine conditioning, with cyclophosphamide on days +3 and +4. Here immunoSEQ multiplex PCR was the method, and the copy in TCRdb shows in-frame clones only, minus some. The sample comprises 2,000 to 3,000 clones, about 66% of which are singletons, and around a quarter rests with the top ten. The input for sequencing was PBMCs, taken 30 days after allogeneic stem cell transplant with posttransplant cyclophosphamide. The origin of the receptors is a female patient in her fifties or sixties who received an allogeneic stem cell transplant from a related donor, was CMV-positive, and had no GVHD. T cells may partly derive from the graft donor.

The chain recombines TRBV7-2 with TRBJ2-7; 10 bases match TRBD1. This CDR3 region has 16 residues. V lost 1 base to trimming and J lost 1 base; unmatched junction nucleotides: 4. Per germline, CDR1 SGHTA and CDR2 FQGNSA. The CDR3 protein is CASSLGTGGYSYEQYF. The DNA for the CDR3 is TGTGCCAGCAGCTTAGGGACAGGGGGGTATTCCTACGAGCAGTACTTC.

The chain links TRBV4-1 to TRBJ2-1, with a tentative D call TRBD2 (6 bases). V lost 2 bases and J 0 bases, leaving 14 bases between the germline ends. CDR1 is MGHRA, CDR2 YSYEKL, per germline. The CDR3 sequence is 17 residues long. In DNA form, the CDR3 reads TGCGCCAGCAGCCAATTTTTGGGAGGAATCTCCTACAATGAGCAGTTCTTC. Translated, it gives CASSQFLGGISYNEQFF.

Only a few counts were recorded for this clone. The chain recombines TRBV13 with TRBJ1-2; maybe TRBD1 (5 bases). This CDR3 spans 14 amino acids. V shed 7 bases and J shed 1 base, with 13 bases lying between them. CDR1 is PRHDT and CDR2 is FYEKMQ in the germline V gene (reference sequence). The CDR3 loop is CASTQTASNYGYTF. The CDR3 coding sequence is TGTGCCAGCACCCAGACAGCTAGTAACTATGGCTACACCTTC.

V gene TRBV7-9 combines with J gene TRBJ2-7, with D unclear. CDR3 length: 12 amino acids. Germline V gene sequence: CDR1 SEHNR, CDR2 FQNEAQ (reference sequence). Trimming shortened V by 5 bases and J by 0 bases, and 5 bases separated the two germline ends. The CDR3 bases are TGTGCCAGCAGCCTCAGCTCCTACGAGCAGTACTTC. Amino acid sequence: CASSLSSYEQYF.

The sample holds one count of this clone. This chain uses TRBV27 with TRBJ1-1; D is ambiguous. Trimming removed 6 bases at V and 0 bases at J, with 11 bases between. The CDR3 consists of 14 residues. Germline V CDR1 and CDR2: MNHEY, SMNVEV (reference sequence). CDR3 loop: CASSLRSMNTEAFF. The CDR3 DNA follows: TGTGCCAGCAGCCTCAGATCCATGAACACTGAAGCTTTCTTT.

This clone counts as medium-sized. This sequence joins TRBV11-2 and TRBJ1-2, with TRBD1 matching 12 bases. Unmatched junction bases numbered 12, after V lost 10 bases and J lost 3 bases. The CDR3 is made up of 16 amino acids. Germline CDR1 is SGHAT and CDR2 is FQNNGV. CDR3 sequence: CATVVPGTGGYYGYTF. The CDR3 DNA is TGTGCCACCGTAGTCCCCGGGACAGGGGGCTACTATGGCTACACCTTC.

V gene TRBV5-1 combines with J gene TRBJ1-2; 7 nucleotides agree with TRBD1. Germline CDR1 is SGHRS and CDR2 is YFSETQ. The ends lost 4 bases at V and 3 bases at J; junction bases unmatched: 6. This CDR3 is 14 amino acids long. CDR3 DNA sequence: TGCGCCAGCAGCGGCGGGACAGCTGACTATGGCTACACCTTC. Translating gives CASSGGTADYGYTF.

The chain is built from TRBV6-1 and TRBJ1-2; 9 positions agree with TRBD1. The CDR3 loop spans 15 amino acids. CDR1 MNHNS and CDR2 SASEGT come from the germline V gene. V dropped 8 bases and J dropped 5; count of bases not matched to a gene: 12. The CDR3 region has the DNA TGTGCCAGCTCGTCTCCCCGGACAGGGGAGTATGGCTACACCTTC. As protein: CASSSPRTGEYGYTF.

The chain carries TRBV14 and TRBJ1-6; 9 bases agree with TRBD1. The CDR3 covers 13 residues. The germline V gene encodes CDR1 SGHDN and CDR2 FVKESK. Trimming took 5 bases from V and 10 from J; bases not matched to a gene: 3. The CDR3 DNA sequence: TGTGCCAGCAGCGCACAGGGGGCCTCACCCCTCCACTTT. This sequence encodes CASSAQGASPLHF.

This clone has only a few counts. The CDR3 is CASSGPWGHNTGELFF. The CDR3 DNA reads TGTGCCAGCAGTGGCCCGTGGGGACACAACACCGGGGAGCTGTTTTTT. V and J are TRBV2 and TRBJ2-2, with TRBD1 as a possible D gene (6 bases). The germline V gene encodes CDR1 SNHLY and CDR2 FYNNEI. This CDR3 has 16 residues. Trimming cost V 4 bases and J 2 bases, with 14 bases left between them.

The chain has TRBV2 and TRBJ2-7; no firm D call. The CDR3 loop spans 10 amino acids. CDR1 and CDR2 from the germline V gene are SNHLY and FYNNEI. V lost 8 bases, J lost 4 bases, and 6 bases lay in between. CDR3 loop: CASQRYEQYF. CDR3 bases: TGTGCCAGCCAACGGTACGAGCAGTACTTC.